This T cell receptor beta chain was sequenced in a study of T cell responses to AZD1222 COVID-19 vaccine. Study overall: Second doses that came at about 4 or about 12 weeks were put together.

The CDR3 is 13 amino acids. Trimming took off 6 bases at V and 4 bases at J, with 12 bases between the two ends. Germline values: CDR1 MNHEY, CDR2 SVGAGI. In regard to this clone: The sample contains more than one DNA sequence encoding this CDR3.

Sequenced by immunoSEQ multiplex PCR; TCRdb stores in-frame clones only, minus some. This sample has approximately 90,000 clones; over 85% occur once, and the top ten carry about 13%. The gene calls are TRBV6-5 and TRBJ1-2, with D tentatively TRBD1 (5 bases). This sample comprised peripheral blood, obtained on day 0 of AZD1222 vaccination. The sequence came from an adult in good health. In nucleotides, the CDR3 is TGTGCCAGCAGCCCCCCGGGGGGCTATGGCTACACCTTC. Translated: CASSPPGGYGYTF.